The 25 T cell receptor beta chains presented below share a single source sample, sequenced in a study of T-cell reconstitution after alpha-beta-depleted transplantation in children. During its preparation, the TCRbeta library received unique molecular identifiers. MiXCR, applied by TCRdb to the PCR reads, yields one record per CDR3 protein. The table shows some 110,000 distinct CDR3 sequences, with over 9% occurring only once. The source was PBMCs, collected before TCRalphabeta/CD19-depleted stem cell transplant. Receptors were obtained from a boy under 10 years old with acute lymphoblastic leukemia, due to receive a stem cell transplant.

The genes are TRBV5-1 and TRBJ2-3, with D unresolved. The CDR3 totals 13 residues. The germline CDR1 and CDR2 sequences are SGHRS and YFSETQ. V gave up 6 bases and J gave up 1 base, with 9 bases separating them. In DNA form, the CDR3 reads TGCGCCAGCACATCGATGGGCACAGATACGCAGTATTTT. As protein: CASTSMGTDTQYF.

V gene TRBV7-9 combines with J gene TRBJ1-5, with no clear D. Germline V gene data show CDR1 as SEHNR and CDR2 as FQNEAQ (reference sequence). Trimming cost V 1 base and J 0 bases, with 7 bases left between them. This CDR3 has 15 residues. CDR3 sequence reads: CASSLGGSSNQPQHF. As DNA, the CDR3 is TGTGCCAGCAGCTTAGGAGGGTCTAGCAATCAGCCCCAGCATTTT. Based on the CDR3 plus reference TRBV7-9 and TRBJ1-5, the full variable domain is DTGVSQNPRHKITKRGQNVTFRCDPISEHNRLYWYRQTLGQGPEFLTYFQNEAQLEKSRLLSDRFSAERPKGSFSTLEIQRTEQGDSAMYLCASSLGGSSNQPQHFGDGTRLSIL.

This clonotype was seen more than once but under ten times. DNA for the CDR3: TGTGCCAGCAGCAAACTGGCTTCTAGCACAGATACGCAGTATTTT. Translated: CASSKLASSTDTQYF. The chain links TRBV5-4 to TRBJ2-3; no clear D. Trimming left V 4 bases short and J 0 bases short, with 12 bases between. Germline lookup yields CDR1 SGHNT and CDR2 YYREEE (reference sequence). The CDR3 runs to 15 residues.

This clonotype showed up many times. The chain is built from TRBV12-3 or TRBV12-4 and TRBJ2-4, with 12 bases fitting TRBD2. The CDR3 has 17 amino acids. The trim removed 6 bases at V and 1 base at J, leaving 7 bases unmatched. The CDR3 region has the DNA TGTGCCAGCAGCAAAAGACTAGCGGGAGTCGCCAAAAACATTCAGTACTTC. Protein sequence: CASSKRLAGVAKNIQYF.

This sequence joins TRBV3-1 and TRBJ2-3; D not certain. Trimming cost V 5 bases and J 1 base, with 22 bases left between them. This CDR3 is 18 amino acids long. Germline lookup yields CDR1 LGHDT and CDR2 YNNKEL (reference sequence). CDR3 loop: CASSGNPLEPFGTDTQYF. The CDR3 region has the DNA TGTGCCAGCAGCGGAAATCCTCTGGAGCCGTTCGGCACAGATACGCAGTATTTT.

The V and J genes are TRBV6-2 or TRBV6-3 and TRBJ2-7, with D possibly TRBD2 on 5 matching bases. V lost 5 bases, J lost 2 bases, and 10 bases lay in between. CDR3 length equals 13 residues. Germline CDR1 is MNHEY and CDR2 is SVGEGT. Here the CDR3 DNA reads TGTGCCAGCAGTCCTACTAGTACCTACGAGCAGTACTTC. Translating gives CASSPTSTYEQYF.

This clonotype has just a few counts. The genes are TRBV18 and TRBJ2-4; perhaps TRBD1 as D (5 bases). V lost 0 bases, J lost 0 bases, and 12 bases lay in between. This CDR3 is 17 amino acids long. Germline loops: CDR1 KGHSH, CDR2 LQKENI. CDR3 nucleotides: TGTGCCAGCTCACCACCGACAGAAAGACTAGCCAAAAACATTCAGTACTTC. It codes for CASSPPTERLAKNIQYF.

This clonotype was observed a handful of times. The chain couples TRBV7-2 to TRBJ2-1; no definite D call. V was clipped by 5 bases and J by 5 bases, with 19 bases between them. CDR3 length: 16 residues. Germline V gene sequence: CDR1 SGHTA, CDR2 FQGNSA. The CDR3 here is CASSLPGWRSHNEQFF. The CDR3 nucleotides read TGTGCCAGCAGCCTACCGGGCTGGAGAAGTCACAATGAGCAGTTCTTC.

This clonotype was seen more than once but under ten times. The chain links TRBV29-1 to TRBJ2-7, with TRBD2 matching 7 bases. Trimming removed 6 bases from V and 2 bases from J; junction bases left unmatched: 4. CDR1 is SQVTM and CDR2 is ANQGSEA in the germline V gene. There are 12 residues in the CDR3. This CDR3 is CSVNRGAYEQYF. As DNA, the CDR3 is TGCAGCGTCAATCGGGGGGCCTACGAGCAGTACTTC.

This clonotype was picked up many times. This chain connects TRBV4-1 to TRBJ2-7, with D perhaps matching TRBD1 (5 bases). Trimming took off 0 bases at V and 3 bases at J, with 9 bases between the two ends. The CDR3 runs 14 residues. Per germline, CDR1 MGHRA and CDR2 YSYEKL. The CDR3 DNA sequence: TGCGCCAGCAGCCAAGATCAGGGCGGCTACGAGCAGTACTTC. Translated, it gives CASSQDQGGYEQYF.

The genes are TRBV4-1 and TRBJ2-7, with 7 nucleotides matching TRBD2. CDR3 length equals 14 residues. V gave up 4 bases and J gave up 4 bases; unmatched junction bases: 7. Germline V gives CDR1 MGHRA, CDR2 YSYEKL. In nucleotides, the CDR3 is TGCGCCAGCAGCCCCCAGCGGGGCCCTTACGAGCAGTACTTC. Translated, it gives CASSPQRGPYEQYF.

CDR3 nucleotides: TGTGCCACCAGTGAGGTAGCGGGATTAAACACAGATACGCAGTATTTT. Protein product: CATSEVAGLNTDTQYF. This chain uses TRBV24-1 with TRBJ2-3, with TRBD2 matching over 8 bases. The CDR3 sequence is 16 residues long. J gave up 2 bases and V 4 bases, and 7 bases lay outside the gene matches. CDR1 and CDR2 (germline): KGHDR, SFDVKD.

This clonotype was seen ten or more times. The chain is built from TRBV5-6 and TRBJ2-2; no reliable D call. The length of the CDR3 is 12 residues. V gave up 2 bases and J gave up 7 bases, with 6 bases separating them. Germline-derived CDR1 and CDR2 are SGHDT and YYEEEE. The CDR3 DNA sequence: TGTGCCAGCAGCTTCTTGGTCGGGGAGCTGTTTTTT. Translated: CASSFLVGELFF.

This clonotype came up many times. As DNA, the CDR3 is TGTGCCAGCAGTTTACGAGGTGCCGGGGGCACAGATACGCAGTATTTT. This encodes CASSLRGAGGTDTQYF. This sequence joins TRBV12-3 or TRBV12-4 and TRBJ2-3, with TRBD2 as a possible D gene (5 bases). V lost 2 bases, J lost 1 base, and 13 bases lay in between. This CDR3 contains 16 residues.

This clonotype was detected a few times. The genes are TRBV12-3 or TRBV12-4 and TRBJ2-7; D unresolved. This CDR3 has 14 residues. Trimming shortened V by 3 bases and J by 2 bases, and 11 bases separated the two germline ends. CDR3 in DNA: TGTGCCAGCAGTTTCGCAGGCCCAACCTACGAGCAGTACTTC. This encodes CASSFAGPTYEQYF.

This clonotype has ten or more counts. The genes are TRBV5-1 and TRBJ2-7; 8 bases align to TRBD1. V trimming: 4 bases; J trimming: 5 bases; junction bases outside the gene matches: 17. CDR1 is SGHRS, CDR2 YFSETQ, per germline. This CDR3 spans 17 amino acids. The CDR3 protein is CASSPDPTGASVHEQYF. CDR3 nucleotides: TGCGCCAGCAGCCCGGACCCGACAGGGGCAAGTGTCCACGAGCAGTACTTC.

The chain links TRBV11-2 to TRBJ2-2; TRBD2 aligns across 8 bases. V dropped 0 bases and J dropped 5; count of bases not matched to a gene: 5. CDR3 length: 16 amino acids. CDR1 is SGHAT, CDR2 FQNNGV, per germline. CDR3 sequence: CASSLDAGGETGELFF. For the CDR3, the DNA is TGTGCCAGCAGCTTAGATGCGGGGGGAGAAACCGGGGAGCTGTTTTTT.

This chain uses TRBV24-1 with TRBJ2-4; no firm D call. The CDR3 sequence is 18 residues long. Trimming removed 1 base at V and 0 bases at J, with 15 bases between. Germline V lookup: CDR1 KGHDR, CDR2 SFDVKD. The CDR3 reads CATSDLAQSLIAKNIQYF. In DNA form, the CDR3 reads TGTGCCACCAGTGATTTAGCACAGAGCTTAATAGCCAAAAACATTCAGTACTTC.

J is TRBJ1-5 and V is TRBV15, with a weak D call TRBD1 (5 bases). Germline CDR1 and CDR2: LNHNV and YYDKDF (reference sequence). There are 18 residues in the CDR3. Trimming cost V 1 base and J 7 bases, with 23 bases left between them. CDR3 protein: CATSRVLAGKGFRQPQHF. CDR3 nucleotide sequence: TGTGCCACCAGCAGAGTTTTGGCAGGGAAAGGATTCAGGCAGCCCCAGCATTTT.

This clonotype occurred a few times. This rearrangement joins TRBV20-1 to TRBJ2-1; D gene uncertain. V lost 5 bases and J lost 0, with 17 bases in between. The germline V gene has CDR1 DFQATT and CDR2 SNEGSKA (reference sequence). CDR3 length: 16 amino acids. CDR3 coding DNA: TGCAGTGCTCCCCAGGCATCTAGGAGCTCCTACAATGAGCAGTTCTTC. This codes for CSAPQASRSSYNEQFF.

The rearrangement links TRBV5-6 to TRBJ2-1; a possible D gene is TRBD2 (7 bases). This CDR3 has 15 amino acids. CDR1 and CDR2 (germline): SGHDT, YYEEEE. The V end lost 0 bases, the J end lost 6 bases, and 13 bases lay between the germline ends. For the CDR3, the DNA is TGTGCCAGCAGCTTGGGGGGGGGGCGTCCCAATGAGCAGTTCTTC. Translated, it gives CASSLGGGRPNEQFF.

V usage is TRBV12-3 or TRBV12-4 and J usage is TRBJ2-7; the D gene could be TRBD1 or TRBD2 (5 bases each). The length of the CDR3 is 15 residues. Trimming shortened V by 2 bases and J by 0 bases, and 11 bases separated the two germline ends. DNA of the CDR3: TGTGCCAGCAGTTTAACCGGGACGACCTCCTACGAGCAGTACTTC. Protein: CASSLTGTTSYEQYF.

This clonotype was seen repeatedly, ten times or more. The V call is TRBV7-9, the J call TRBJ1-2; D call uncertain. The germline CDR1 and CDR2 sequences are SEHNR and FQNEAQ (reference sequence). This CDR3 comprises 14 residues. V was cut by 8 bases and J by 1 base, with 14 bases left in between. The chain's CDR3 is CASVPGTSNYGYTF. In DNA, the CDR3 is TGTGCCAGCGTCCCGGGAACGAGTAACTATGGCTACACCTTC.

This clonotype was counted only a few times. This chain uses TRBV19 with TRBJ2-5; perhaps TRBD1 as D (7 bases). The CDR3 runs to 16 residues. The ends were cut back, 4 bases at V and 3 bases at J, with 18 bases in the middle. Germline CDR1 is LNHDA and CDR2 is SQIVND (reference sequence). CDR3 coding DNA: TGTGCCAGTAGTAAGGGGTGGTCAGGGGGGAAAGAGACCCAGTACTTC. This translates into CASSKGWSGGKETQYF.

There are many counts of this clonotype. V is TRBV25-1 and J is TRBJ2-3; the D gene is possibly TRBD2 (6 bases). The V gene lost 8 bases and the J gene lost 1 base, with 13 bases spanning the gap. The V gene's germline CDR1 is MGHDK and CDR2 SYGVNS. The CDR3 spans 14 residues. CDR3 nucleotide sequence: TGTGCCAGCGGAAGCGGGCTTCGCACAGATACGCAGTATTTT. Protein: CASGSGLRTDTQYF.